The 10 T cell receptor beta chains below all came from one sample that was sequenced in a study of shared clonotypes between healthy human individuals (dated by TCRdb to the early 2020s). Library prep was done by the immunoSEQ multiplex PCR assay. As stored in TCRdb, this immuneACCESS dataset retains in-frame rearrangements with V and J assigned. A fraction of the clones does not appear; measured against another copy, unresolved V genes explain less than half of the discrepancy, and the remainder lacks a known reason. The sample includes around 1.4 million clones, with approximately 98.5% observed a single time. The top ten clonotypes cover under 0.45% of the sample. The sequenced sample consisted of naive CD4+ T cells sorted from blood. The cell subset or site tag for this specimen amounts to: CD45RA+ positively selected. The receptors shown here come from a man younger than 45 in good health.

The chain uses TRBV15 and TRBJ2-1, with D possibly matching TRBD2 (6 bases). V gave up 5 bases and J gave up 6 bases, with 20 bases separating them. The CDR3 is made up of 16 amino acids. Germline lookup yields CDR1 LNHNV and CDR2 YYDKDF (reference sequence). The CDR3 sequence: CATSSDETRRVNEQFF. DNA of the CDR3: TGTGCCACCAGCTCCGACGAGACTAGGAGGGTCAATGAGCAGTTCTTC.

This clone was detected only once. CDR3 in DNA: TGCGCCAGCAGCCAGGTCCTCACGGCCGGTGGGGCCAACGTCCTGACTTTC. Translating gives CASSQVLTAGGANVLTF. V gene TRBV4-1 combines with J gene TRBJ2-6, with D uncertain. The CDR3 sequence is 17 residues long. V lost 3 bases and J lost 3, with 15 bases in between. Germline CDR1 reads MGHRA; CDR2 reads YSYEKL.

CDR3 amino acids: CASSLGAAHRDRGTGELFF. As DNA, the CDR3 is TGCGCCAGCAGCTTGGGCGCGGCTCACCGGGACAGGGGTACCGGGGAGCTGTTTTTT. The chain combines TRBV5-1 with TRBJ2-2; the match to TRBD1 covers 10 bases. The germline V gene has CDR1 SGHRS and CDR2 YFSETQ. J lost 5 bases, V lost 0 bases, and 13 bases had no gene match. The CDR3 is 19 residues long. Full variable domain (missing parts from reference TRBV5-1 and TRBJ2-2): KAGVTQTPRYLIKTRGQQVTLSCSPISGHRSVSWYQQTPGQGLQFLFEYFSETQRNKGNFPGRFSGRQFSNSRSEMNVSTLELGDSALYLCASSLGAAHRDRGTGELFFGEGSRLTVL.

The CDR3 spells CASSPRAGPDTQYF. The CDR3, as DNA: TGTGCCAGCAGCCCCCGCGCAGGGCCAGATACGCAGTATTTT. The chain is built from TRBV7-2 and TRBJ2-3, with D perhaps TRBD1 (5 bases). Trimming removed 5 bases from V and 4 bases from J, with 13 bases in between. CDR1 is SGHTA, CDR2 FQGNSA, per germline. The CDR3 is 14 residues long.

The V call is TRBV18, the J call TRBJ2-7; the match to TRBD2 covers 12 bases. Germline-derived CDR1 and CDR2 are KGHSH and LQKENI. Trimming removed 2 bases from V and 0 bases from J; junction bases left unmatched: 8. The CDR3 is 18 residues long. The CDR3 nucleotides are TGTGCCAGCTCACCAAGGGGACTAGCGGGTATCAGCTCCTACGAGCAGTACTTC. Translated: CASSPRGLAGISSYEQYF. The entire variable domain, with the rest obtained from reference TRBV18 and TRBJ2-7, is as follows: NAGVMQNPRHLVRRRGQEARLRCSPMKGHSHVYWYRQLPEEGLKFMVYLQKENIIDESGMPKERFSAEFPKEGPSILRIQQVVRGDSAAYFCASSPRGLAGISSYEQYFGPGTRLTVT.

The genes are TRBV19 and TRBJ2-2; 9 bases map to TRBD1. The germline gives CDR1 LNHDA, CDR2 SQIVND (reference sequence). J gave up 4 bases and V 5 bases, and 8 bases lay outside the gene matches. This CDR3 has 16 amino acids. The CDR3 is CASSPSQGAGTGELFF. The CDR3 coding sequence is TGTGCCAGTAGTCCTTCACAGGGGGCAGGCACCGGGGAGCTGTTTTTT.

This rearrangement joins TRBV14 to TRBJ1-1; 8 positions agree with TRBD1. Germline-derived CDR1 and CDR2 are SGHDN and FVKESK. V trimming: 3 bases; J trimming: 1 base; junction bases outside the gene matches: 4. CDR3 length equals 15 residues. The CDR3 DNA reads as TGTGCCAGCAGCCACCGGACAGGGCCGAACACTGAAGCTTTCTTT. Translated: CASSHRTGPNTEAFF.

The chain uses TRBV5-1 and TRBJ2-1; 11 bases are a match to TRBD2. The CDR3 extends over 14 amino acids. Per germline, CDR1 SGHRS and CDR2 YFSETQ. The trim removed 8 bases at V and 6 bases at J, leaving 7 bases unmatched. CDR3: CARGFSGRVNEQFF. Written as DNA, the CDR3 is TGCGCCAGAGGGTTTAGCGGGAGGGTCAATGAGCAGTTCTTC.

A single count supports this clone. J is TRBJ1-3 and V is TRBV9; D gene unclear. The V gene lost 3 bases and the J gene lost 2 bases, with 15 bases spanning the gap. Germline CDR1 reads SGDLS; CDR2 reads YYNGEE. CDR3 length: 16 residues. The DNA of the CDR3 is TGTGCCAGCAGCGAGGACCCCTTAGCCCCTGGAAACACCATATATTTT. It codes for CASSEDPLAPGNTIYF.

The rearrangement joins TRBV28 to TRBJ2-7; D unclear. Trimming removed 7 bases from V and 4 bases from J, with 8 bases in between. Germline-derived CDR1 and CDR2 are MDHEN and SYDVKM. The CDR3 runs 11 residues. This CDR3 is CASTMGYEQYF. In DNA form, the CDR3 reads TGTGCCAGCACGATGGGATACGAGCAGTACTTC.